These 21 T cell receptor beta chains came from one sample sequenced in a study of blood T cell repertoires in COVID-19. TCRdb's table, derived via immunoSEQ multiplex PCR, lists solely in-frame clones and lacks some. The table lists 40,000 to 50,000 clones, approximately 90% of them singletons. Sequencing was done on a sample of peripheral blood. Source of these receptors: a man over 45 with active COVID-19.

This clone has just one count. The chain links TRBV6-5 to TRBJ2-7; TRBD1 aligns across 9 bases. Losses at the gene ends were 8 bases for V and 6 bases for J; bases not matched to a gene: 11. Germline V gives CDR1 MNHEY, CDR2 SVGAGI. The CDR3 is 14 residues long. CDR3 coding DNA: TGTGCCAGCTCGACAGGGGGAGGCGGGAGCGAGCAGTACTTC. Amino acids: CASSTGGGGSEQYF.

The rearrangement joins TRBV4-1 to TRBJ2-5; unclear D gene. The V and J ends lost 2 bases and 0 bases respectively, with 4 bases between them. This CDR3 is 13 amino acids long. Germline V gene data show CDR1 as MGHRA and CDR2 as YSYEKL. The CDR3 DNA reads as TGCGCCAGCAGCCAACCGTACCAAGAGACCCAGTACTTC. This gives the protein CASSQPYQETQYF.

This rearrangement joins TRBV30 to TRBJ2-7; D is perhaps TRBD1 (6 bases). Per the germline V gene, CDR1 is GTSNPN and CDR2 is SVGIG (reference sequence). The CDR3 runs 12 residues. V lost 4 bases and J lost 4, with 11 bases in between. The CDR3 is CAWNTQGYEQYF. The CDR3 nucleotides read TGTGCCTGGAACACACAGGGTTACGAGCAGTACTTC.

This clone has just one count. CDR3 protein: CASSSGGLDTGELFF. CDR3 DNA sequence: TGTGCCAGCAGCTCCGGGGGTCTTGACACCGGGGAGCTGTTTTTT. J is TRBJ2-2 and V is TRBV6-4; D possibly corresponds to TRBD2 (6 bases). The CDR3 is made up of 15 amino acids. Germline CDR1 is MRHNA and CDR2 is SNTAGT. V was pared by 6 bases and J by 3 bases, with 14 bases between.

This rearrangement joins TRBV6-5 to TRBJ2-3; the D is unclear. The CDR3 extends over 12 amino acids. V shed 0 bases and J shed 13 bases, with 11 bases lying between them. Germline CDR1 is MNHEY and CDR2 is SVGAGI. The CDR3 spells CASSYSGPLEYF. CDR3 DNA sequence: TGTGCCAGCAGTTACTCGGGCCCCCTGGAGTATTTT.

This clone was recorded only once. The chain carries TRBV7-2 and TRBJ2-7; 7 positions match TRBD2. This CDR3 is 12 amino acids long. With 2 bases clipped from V and 9 bases from J, the junction kept 4 bases outside the gene matches. Looked up from germline, CDR1 is SGHTA and CDR2 is FQGNSA. The CDR3 DNA follows: TGTGCCAGCAGCTTAAGATCGGGAGGGCAGTACTTC. Encoded protein: CASSLRSGGQYF.

The chain is built from TRBV4-3 and TRBJ2-3; D gene ambiguous. The germline CDR1 and CDR2 sequences are LGHNA and YSLEER. Trimming removed 4 bases from V and 4 bases from J, with 12 bases in between. The CDR3 is 14 amino acids. The CDR3 region is CASSPPERPDTQYF. CDR3 DNA: TGCGCCAGCAGCCCCCCGGAGCGCCCAGATACGCAGTATTTT.

In its sample, this clone was seen a few times. J is TRBJ1-2 and V is TRBV19; D may be TRBD1 (5 bases). This CDR3 has 13 residues. Germline-derived CDR1 and CDR2 are LNHDA and SQIVND (reference sequence). Trimming stripped 5 bases from V and 3 bases from J, with 10 bases between. DNA for the CDR3: TGTGCCAGTAGTCAGGGTATCGACTATGGCTACACCTTC. Protein product: CASSQGIDYGYTF.

CDR3: CASSPTLLASHFYNTGELFF. As DNA, the CDR3 is TGTGCCAGCAGCCCCACCTTGCTAGCGTCCCACTTTTATAACACCGGGGAGCTGTTTTTT. The chain joins TRBV7-8 to TRBJ2-2, with a weak D call TRBD2 (6 bases). This CDR3 is 20 amino acids long. Between the trimmed V and J ends, which lost 5 bases and 2 bases, there was a span of 27 bases. Germline V gives CDR1 SGHVS, CDR2 FQNEAQ.

CDR3 region: CASSHSGLPNYEQYF. The CDR3 DNA sequence: TGCGCCAGCAGTCACTCGGGACTCCCGAACTACGAGCAGTACTTC. The chain carries TRBV10-1 and TRBJ2-7; D possibly corresponds to TRBD2 (6 bases). The ends were cut back, 5 bases at V and 3 bases at J, with 17 bases in the middle. The V gene's germline CDR1 is WNHNN and CDR2 SYGVQD (reference sequence). This CDR3 is built from 15 residues.

The genes are TRBV4-2 and TRBJ1-4; 8 nucleotides align to TRBD1. CDR3 length: 14 amino acids. Germline V lookup: CDR1 LGHNA, CDR2 YNFKEQ. V lost 4 bases, J lost 8 bases, and 6 bases stayed unmatched. CDR3 sequence reads: CASSPLQGVEKLFF. CDR3 in DNA: TGTGCCAGCAGCCCACTACAGGGGGTCGAAAAACTGTTTTTT.

This sequence joins TRBV5-1 and TRBJ1-6; D is unresolved. The CDR3 totals 14 residues. V lost 2 bases and J 7 bases, leaving 10 bases between the germline ends. Germline V gene data show CDR1 as SGHRS and CDR2 as YFSETQ. CDR3 nucleotide sequence: TGCGCCAGCAGCTTCCGGACGGGAAATTCACCCCTCCACTTT. Amino acids: CASSFRTGNSPLHF.

V and J are TRBV10-3 and TRBJ1-4; D is possibly TRBD1 (6 bases). Germline V gene sequence: CDR1 ENHRY, CDR2 SYGVKD. The V end lost 2 bases, the J end lost 7 bases, and 11 bases lay between the germline ends. The CDR3 spans 14 residues. As DNA, the CDR3 is TGTGCCATCAGTGAGGCAGGGGAACCTGAAAAACTGTTTTTT. Its translation: CAISEAGEPEKLFF.

The J gene is TRBJ2-5, the V gene TRBV6-2 or TRBV6-3, with 8 bases fitting TRBD1. Germline CDR1 is MNHEY and CDR2 is SVGEGT. V dropped 0 bases and J dropped 5; count of bases not matched to a gene: 11. This CDR3 spans 17 amino acids. The CDR3 region is CASSYSPRAGGGETQYF. The CDR3, as DNA: TGTGCCAGCAGTTACTCCCCTAGGGCAGGGGGCGGTGAGACCCAGTACTTC.

The chain joins TRBV5-4 to TRBJ1-3; D possibly corresponds to TRBD1 (5 bases). Germline V gene sequence: CDR1 SGHNT, CDR2 YYREEE (reference sequence). This CDR3 is built from 16 residues. V was shortened by 0 bases and J by 1 base, with 11 bases between the two germline ends. This chain's CDR3 is CASSLAGGWSGNTIYF. CDR3 sequence (DNA): TGTGCCAGCAGCTTGGCCGGGGGATGGTCTGGAAACACCATATATTTT.

The chain links TRBV6-5 to TRBJ2-7; D might be TRBD1 (5 bases). CDR1 MNHEY and CDR2 SVGAGI come from the germline V gene. The CDR3 spans 14 residues. The V end lost 4 bases, the J end lost 2 bases, and 12 bases lay between the germline ends. In DNA form, the CDR3 reads TGTGCCAGCAGTTGGACCACAGGAGCCTACGAGCAGTACTTC. Protein product: CASSWTTGAYEQYF.

A single count supports this clone. The chain joins TRBV6-6 to TRBJ2-1, with a weak D call TRBD1 (5 bases). Germline V gene lookup returns CDR1 MNHNY and CDR2 SVGAGI (reference sequence). CDR3 size: 16 residues. Between the trimmed V and J ends, which lost 6 bases and 11 bases, there was a span of 26 bases. CDR3 protein: CASSHSGSNRLLQQFF. CDR3 nucleotide sequence: TGTGCCAGCAGCCACTCGGGTTCTAACAGGTTGCTGCAGCAGTTCTTC.

The V and J genes are TRBV9 and TRBJ2-3, with a possible D match to TRBD2 (5 bases). Germline CDR1 and CDR2: SGDLS and YYNGEE. This CDR3 contains 14 residues. V was cut by 0 bases and J by 4 bases, with 9 bases left in between. The chain's CDR3 is CASSVVSGSDTQYF. The CDR3 nucleotides are TGTGCCAGCAGCGTAGTAAGCGGATCAGATACGCAGTATTTT.

The rearrangement joins TRBV6-5 to TRBJ2-3; no definite D call. This CDR3 is built from 14 residues. V gave up 4 bases and J gave up 2 bases, with 10 bases separating them. CDR1 and CDR2 (germline): MNHEY, SVGAGI. In DNA, the CDR3 is TGTGCCAGCAGTTCTCGCGGTGACACAGATACGCAGTATTTT. Amino acid sequence: CASSSRGDTDTQYF.

The V and J genes are TRBV3-1 (or the pseudogene TRBV3-2) and TRBJ2-7; D remains unclear. Germline V gene sequence: CDR1 LGHDT, CDR2 YNNKEL (reference sequence). V was pared by 0 bases and J by 6 bases, with 3 bases between. The CDR3 length is 11 residues. As DNA, the CDR3 is TGTGCCAGCAGCCAAGACCGCGAGCAGTACTTC. Translated, it gives CASSQDREQYF.

This chain connects TRBV7-3 to TRBJ1-1, with a possible D match to TRBD1 (5 bases). Trimming took 2 bases from V and 1 from J, leaving 5 bases between them. The CDR3 length is 13 residues. Germline V gene sequence: CDR1 SGHTA, CDR2 FQGTGA. CDR3 residues: CASSLGANTEAFF. The DNA of the CDR3 is TGTGCCAGCAGCTTAGGGGCGAACACTGAAGCTTTCTTT.